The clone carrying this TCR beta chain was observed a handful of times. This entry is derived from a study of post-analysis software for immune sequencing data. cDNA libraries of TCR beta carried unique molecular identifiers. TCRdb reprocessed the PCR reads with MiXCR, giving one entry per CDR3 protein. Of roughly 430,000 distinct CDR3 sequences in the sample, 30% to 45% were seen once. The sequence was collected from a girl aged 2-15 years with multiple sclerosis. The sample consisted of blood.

CDR3 residues: CATSRDGSRGYTF. CDR3 coding DNA: TGTGCCACCAGCAGAGATGGCTCCAGAGGATACACCTTC. The chain employs TRBV15 and TRBJ1-2, with D hard to call. CDR3 length equals 13 residues. The V end lost 0 bases, the J end lost 11 bases, and 13 bases lay between the germline ends. The germline gives CDR1 LNHNV, CDR2 YYDKDF (reference sequence). Combining the CDR3 with reference TRBV15 and TRBJ1-2 gives the whole variable domain DAMVIQNPRYQVTQFGKPVTLSCSQTLNHNVMYWYQQKSSQAPKLLFHYYDKDFNNEADTPDNFQSRRPNTSFCFLDIRSPGLGDTAMYLCATSRDGSRGYTFGSGTRLTVV.